The table lists the clone carrying this TCR beta chain with a few counts. The data belong to a study of OX40 agonist ivuxolimab in advanced cancers. The germline CDR1 and CDR2 sequences are LNHDA and SQIVND (reference sequence). The CDR3 length is 12 residues. Deletions cut 8 bases from V and 3 bases from J, with 8 bases between. Produced via immunoSEQ multiplex PCR; TCRdb's table is partial and in-frame only. The profile shows 30,000 or so clones, 65% to 85% of them singletons. The origin of this receptor is an adult with an advanced solid tumor such as melanoma, head and neck, liver or kidney cancer. The sample was CD4+ or CD8+ T cells sorted from blood, taken in a trial of the OX40 agonist ivuxolimab. The rearrangement uses TRBV19 and TRBJ1-5; no firm D call. CDR3 loop: CASHSLNQPQHF. In DNA, the CDR3 is TGTGCCAGTCATAGTCTCAATCAGCCCCAGCATTTT.